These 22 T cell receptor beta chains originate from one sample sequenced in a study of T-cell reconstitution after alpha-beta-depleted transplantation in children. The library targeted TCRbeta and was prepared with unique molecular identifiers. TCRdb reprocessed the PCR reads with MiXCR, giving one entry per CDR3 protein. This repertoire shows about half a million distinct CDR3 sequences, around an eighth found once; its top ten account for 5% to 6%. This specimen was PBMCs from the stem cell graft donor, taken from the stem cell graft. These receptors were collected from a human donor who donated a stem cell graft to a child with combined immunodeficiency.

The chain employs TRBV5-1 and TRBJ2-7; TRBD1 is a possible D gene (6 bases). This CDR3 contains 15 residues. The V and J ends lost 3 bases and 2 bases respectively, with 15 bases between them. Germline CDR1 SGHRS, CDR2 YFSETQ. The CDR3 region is CASSSDYRDPYEQYF. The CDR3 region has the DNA TGCGCCAGCAGCTCGGATTACAGGGACCCCTACGAGCAGTACTTC. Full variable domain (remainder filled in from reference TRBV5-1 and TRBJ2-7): KAGVTQTPRYLIKTRGQQVTLSCSPISGHRSVSWYQQTPGQGLQFLFEYFSETQRNKGNFPGRFSGRQFSNSRSEMNVSTLELGDSALYLCASSSDYRDPYEQYFGPGTRLTVT.

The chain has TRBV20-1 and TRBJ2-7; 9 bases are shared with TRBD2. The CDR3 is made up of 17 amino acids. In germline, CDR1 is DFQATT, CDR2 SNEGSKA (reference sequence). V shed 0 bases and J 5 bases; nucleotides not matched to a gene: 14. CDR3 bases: TGCAGTGCTAGAGATACCCTAAGTAGCGGGGGACGGAACGAGCAGTACTTC. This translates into CSARDTLSSGGRNEQYF.

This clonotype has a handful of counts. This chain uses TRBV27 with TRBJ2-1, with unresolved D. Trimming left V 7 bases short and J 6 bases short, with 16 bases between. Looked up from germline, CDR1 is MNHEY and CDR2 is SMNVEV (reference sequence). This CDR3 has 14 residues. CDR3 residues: CASNPGGHANEQFF. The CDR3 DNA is TGTGCCAGCAATCCCGGTGGGCACGCCAATGAGCAGTTCTTC.

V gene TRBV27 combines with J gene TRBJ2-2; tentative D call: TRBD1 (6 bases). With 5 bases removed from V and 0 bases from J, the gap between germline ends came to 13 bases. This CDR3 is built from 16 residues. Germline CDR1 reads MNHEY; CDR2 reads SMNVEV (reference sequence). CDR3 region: CASSLHRASNTGELFF. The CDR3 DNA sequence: TGTGCCAGCAGTCTGCACAGGGCCTCGAACACCGGGGAGCTGTTTTTT.

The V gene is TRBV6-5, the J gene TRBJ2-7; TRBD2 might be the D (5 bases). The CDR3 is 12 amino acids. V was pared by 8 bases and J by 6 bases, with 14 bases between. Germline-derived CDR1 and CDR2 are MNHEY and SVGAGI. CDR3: CASGYIEGEQYF. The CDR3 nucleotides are TGTGCCAGCGGGTACATCGAGGGCGAGCAGTACTTC.

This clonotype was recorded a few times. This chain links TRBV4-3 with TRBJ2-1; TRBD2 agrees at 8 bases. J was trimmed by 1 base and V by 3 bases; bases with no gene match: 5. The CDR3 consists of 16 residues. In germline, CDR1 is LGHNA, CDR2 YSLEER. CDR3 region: CASSHKRGTSYNEQFF. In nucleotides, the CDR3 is TGCGCCAGCAGCCATAAGCGGGGGACGTCCTACAATGAGCAGTTCTTC.

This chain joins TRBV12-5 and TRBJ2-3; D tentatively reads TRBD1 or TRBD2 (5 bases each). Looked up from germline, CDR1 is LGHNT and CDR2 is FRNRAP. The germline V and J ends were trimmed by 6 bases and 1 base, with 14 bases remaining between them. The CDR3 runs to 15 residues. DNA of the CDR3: TGTGCTAGTGGCCCTCATGGGGGACGCACAGATACGCAGTATTTT. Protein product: CASGPHGGRTDTQYF.

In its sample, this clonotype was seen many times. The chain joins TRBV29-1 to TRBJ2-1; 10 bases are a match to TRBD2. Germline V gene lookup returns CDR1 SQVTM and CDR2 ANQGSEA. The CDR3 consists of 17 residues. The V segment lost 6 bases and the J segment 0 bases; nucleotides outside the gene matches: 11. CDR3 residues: CSVAIPGLASSYNEQFF. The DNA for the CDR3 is TGCAGCGTCGCGATCCCGGGACTAGCGAGCTCCTACAATGAGCAGTTCTTC.

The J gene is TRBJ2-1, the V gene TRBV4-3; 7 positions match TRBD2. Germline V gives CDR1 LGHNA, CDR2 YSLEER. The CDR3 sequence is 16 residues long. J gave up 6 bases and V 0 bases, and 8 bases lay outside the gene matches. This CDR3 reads CASSQDYQREVNEQFF. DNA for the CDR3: TGCGCCAGCAGCCAAGATTACCAGCGGGAAGTCAATGAGCAGTTCTTC.

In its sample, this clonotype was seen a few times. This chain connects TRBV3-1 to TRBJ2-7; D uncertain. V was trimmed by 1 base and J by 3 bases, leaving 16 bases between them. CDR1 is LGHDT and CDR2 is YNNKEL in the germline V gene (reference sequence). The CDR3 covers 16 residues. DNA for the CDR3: TGTGCCAGCAGCCAAGGGGAAACAGCCGGTCGCTACGAGCAGTACTTC. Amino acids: CASSQGETAGRYEQYF.

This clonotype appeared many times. CDR3: CASSPQRGAGNTIYF. In DNA form, the CDR3 reads TGTGCCAGCAGCCCCCAACGAGGGGCAGGAAACACCATATATTTT. This rearrangement joins TRBV6-5 to TRBJ1-3; possible D gene TRBD1, 5 bases. The CDR3 extends over 15 amino acids. Between the trimmed V and J ends, which lost 6 bases and 4 bases, there was a span of 16 bases. The germline V gene has CDR1 MNHEY and CDR2 SVGAGI.

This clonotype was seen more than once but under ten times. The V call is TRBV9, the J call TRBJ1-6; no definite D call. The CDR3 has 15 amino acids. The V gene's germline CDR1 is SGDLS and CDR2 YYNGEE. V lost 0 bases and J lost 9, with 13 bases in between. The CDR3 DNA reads TGTGCCAGCAGCGTAGTGGGGAGTACGGTTTCACCCCTCCACTTT. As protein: CASSVVGSTVSPLHF.

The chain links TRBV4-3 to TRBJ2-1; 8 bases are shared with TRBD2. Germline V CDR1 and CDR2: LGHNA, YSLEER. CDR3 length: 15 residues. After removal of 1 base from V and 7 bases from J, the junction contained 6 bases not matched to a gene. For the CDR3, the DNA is TGCGCCAGCAGCCAAGGCAGCGGGAGTAAAAATGAGCAGTTCTTC. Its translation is CASSQGSGSKNEQFF.

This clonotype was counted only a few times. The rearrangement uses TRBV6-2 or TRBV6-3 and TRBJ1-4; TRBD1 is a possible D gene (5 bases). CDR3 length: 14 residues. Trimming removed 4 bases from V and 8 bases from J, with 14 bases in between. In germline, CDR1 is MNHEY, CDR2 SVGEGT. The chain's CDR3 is CASSSGLHGEKLFF. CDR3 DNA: TGTGCCAGCAGTTCGGGACTCCACGGGGAAAAACTGTTTTTT.

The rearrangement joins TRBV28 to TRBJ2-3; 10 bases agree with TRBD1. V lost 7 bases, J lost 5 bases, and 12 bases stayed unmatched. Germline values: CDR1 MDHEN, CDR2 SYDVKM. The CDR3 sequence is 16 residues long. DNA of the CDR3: TGTGCCAGCAAAGGCCCCGGGACAGGGGTGGAAGATACGCAGTATTTT. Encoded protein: CASKGPGTGVEDTQYF. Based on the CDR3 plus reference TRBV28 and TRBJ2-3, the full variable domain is DVKVTQSSRYLVKRTGEKVFLECVQDMDHENMFWYRQDPGLGLRLIYFSYDVKMKEKGDIPEGYSVSREKKERFSLILESASTNQTSMYLCASKGPGTGVEDTQYFGPGTRLTVL.

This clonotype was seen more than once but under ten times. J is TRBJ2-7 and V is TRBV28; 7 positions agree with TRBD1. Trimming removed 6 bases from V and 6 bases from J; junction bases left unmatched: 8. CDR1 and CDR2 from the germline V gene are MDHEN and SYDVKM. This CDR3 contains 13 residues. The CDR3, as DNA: TGTGCCAGCAGATACAGGGGCCGAGTCGAGCAGTACTTC. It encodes CASRYRGRVEQYF. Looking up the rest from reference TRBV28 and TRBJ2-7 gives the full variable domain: DVKVTQSSRYLVKRTGEKVFLECVQDMDHENMFWYRQDPGLGLRLIYFSYDVKMKEKGDIPEGYSVSREKKERFSLILESASTNQTSMYLCASRYRGRVEQYFGPGTRLTVT.

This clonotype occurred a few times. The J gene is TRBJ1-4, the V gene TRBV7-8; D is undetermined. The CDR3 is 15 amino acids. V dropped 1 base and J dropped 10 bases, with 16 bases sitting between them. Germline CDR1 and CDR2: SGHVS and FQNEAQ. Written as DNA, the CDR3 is TGTGCCAGCAGCTTAGAGAGGACGGCTCCAGGAAAACTGTTTTTT. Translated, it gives CASSLERTAPGKLFF.

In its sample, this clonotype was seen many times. This CDR3 is CASSESGGGYEQYF. The CDR3 DNA reads TGTGCCAGCAGTGAATCAGGGGGCGGCTACGAGCAGTACTTC. The chain recombines TRBV25-1 with TRBJ2-7; 8 positions match TRBD1. J lost 3 bases, V lost 1 base, and 2 bases had no gene match. The CDR3 is made up of 14 amino acids. The V gene's germline CDR1 is MGHDK and CDR2 SYGVNS.

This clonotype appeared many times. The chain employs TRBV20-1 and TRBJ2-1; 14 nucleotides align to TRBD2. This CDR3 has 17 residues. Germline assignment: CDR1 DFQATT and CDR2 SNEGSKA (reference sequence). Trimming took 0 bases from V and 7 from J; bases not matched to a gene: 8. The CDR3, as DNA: TGCAGTGCTAGAGATCAGGGGACTAGCGGGAGCATGAATGAGCAGTTCTTC. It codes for CSARDQGTSGSMNEQFF.

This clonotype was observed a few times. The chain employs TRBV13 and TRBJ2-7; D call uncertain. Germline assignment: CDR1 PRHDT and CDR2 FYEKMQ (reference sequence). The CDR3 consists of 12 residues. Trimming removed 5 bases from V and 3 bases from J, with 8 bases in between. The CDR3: CASSPQNYEQYF. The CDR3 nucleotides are TGTGCCAGCAGCCCACAGAACTACGAGCAGTACTTC.

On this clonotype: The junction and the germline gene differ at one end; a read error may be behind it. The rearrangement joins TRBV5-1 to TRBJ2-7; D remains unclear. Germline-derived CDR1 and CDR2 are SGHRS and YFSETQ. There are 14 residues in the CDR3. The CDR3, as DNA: TGCGTCAGCAGCTTGGCCTTCAGTACCTACGAGCAGTACTTC. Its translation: CVSSLAFSTYEQYF.

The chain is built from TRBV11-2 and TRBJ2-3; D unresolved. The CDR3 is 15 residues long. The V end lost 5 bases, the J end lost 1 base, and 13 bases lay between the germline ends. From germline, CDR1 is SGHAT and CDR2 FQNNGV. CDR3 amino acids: CASSLLGSGTDTQYF. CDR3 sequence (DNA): TGTGCCAGCAGCCTATTGGGATCGGGCACAGATACGCAGTATTTT. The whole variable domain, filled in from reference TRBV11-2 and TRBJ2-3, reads EAGVAQSPRYKIIEKRQSVAFWCNPISGHATLYWYQQILGQGPKLLIQFQNNGVVDDSQLPKDRFSAERLKGVDSTLKIQPAKLEDSAVYLCASSLLGSGTDTQYFGPGTRLTVL.